This TCR beta chain is drawn from a study of cytomegalovirus exposure and HLA in healthy donors. Remarks on this clone: Its antigen is still unknown.

PCR was performed using 60 Vbeta and 13 Jbeta primers. The data were produced by immunoSEQ multiplex PCR, yet TCRdb's version contains in-frame clones alone and is incomplete. This table lists tens of thousands of clones. Study results and limitations: Rarity held for most TCR sequences, but there were some public TCRs that occurred in many donors. A missense DCLRE1C variant was associated with V- and J-gene trimming of TCR beta chains in a later analysis, and an independent cohort replicated the association.

The CDR3 sequence is 13 residues long. After removal of 3 bases from V and 12 bases from J, the junction contained 6 bases not matched to a gene. Germline CDR1 reads MNHNS; CDR2 reads SASEGT. The chain links TRBV6-1 to TRBJ2-1, with TRBD2 identical over 9 bases. Sequencing was performed on PBMCs. This receptor was obtained from a middle-aged man in good health and CMV-seronegative. The CDR3 sequence is CASSERGGGRQFF. CDR3 DNA sequence: TGTGCCAGCAGTGAGCGGGGGGGCGGTAGGCAGTTCTTC.